These 10 T cell receptor beta chains originate from one sample sequenced in a study of blood T cell repertoires in COVID-19. Clones were read by immunoSEQ multiplex PCR, and TCRdb kept only the in-frame ones, dropping some. The sample lists around 50,000 clones, roughly 87% seen once, with around 23% in the top ten. Sequencing used peripheral blood. The origin of the receptors is a woman of 80 years or more with COVID-19, enrolled during active disease.

The chain is built from TRBV27 and TRBJ1-4; D unclear. Trimming took 3 bases from V and 4 from J, leaving 9 bases between them. The CDR3 has 14 residues. The germline CDR1 and CDR2 sequences are MNHEY and SMNVEV (reference sequence). The CDR3 loop is CASSFRRSNEKLFF. The CDR3 DNA reads TGTGCCAGCAGTTTCCGACGGAGTAATGAAAAACTGTTTTTT.

This clone was found once. This chain joins TRBV10-2 and TRBJ1-1; D is undetermined. This CDR3 comprises 16 residues. The V and J ends lost 4 bases and 0 bases respectively, with 15 bases between them. Looked up from germline, CDR1 is WSHSY and CDR2 is SAAADI. CDR3 residues: CASSVGGSRMNTEAFF. The CDR3 DNA follows: TGCGCCAGCAGTGTAGGAGGGAGTAGGATGAACACTGAAGCTTTCTTT.

This clone was observed a single time. The J gene is TRBJ1-1, the V gene TRBV5-6; D is ambiguous. Germline V gene data show CDR1 as SGHDT and CDR2 as YYEEEE. The CDR3 extends over 13 amino acids. The V end was cut by 2 bases, the J end by 1 base, with 6 bases between. The CDR3: CASSFRPNTEAFF. The CDR3 DNA sequence: TGTGCCAGCAGCTTCCGTCCGAACACTGAAGCTTTCTTT.

The V and J genes are TRBV30 and TRBJ2-2; D possibly corresponds to TRBD2 (6 bases). The CDR3 loop spans 14 amino acids. V was shortened by 4 bases and J by 6 bases, with 15 bases between the two germline ends. CDR1 and CDR2 (germline): GTSNPN, SVGIG (reference sequence). The CDR3 here is CAWTPPPGAGELFF. CDR3 nucleotide sequence: TGTGCCTGGACTCCCCCGCCGGGGGCCGGGGAGCTGTTTTTT.

V gene TRBV4-1 combines with J gene TRBJ2-3; TRBD2 matches 7 bases. Germline assignment: CDR1 MGHRA and CDR2 YSYEKL. Trimming at V came to 1 base and at J to 5 bases, leaving 9 bases not matched to a gene. This CDR3 has 16 amino acids. CDR3 in amino acids: CASSQVLLAQGDTQYF. CDR3 nucleotide sequence: TGCGCCAGCAGCCAAGTACTACTAGCGCAGGGAGATACGCAGTATTTT.

The V and J genes are TRBV30 and TRBJ1-1, with 8 bases lining up with TRBD1. With V trimmed by 5 bases and J by 6 bases, 11 bases remained unmatched. The CDR3 covers 14 residues. Per germline, CDR1 GTSNPN and CDR2 SVGIG (reference sequence). CDR3 sequence: CAWHPQGTGPEAFF. Here the CDR3 DNA reads TGTGCCTGGCATCCCCAAGGGACAGGCCCTGAAGCTTTCTTT.

V usage is TRBV9 and J usage is TRBJ2-3; 7 bases align to TRBD2. Germline CDR1 is SGDLS and CDR2 is YYNGEE. The CDR3 length is 16 residues. V shed 1 base and J 6 bases; nucleotides not matched to a gene: 11. CDR3 nucleotides: TGTGCCAGCAGCGTAAATAAGCGGGATAATTCGGATACGCAGTATTTT. Translating gives CASSVNKRDNSDTQYF.

This clone came up a few times. This chain joins TRBV4-2 and TRBJ2-2, with 8 bases fitting TRBD2. This CDR3 has 16 residues. J gave up 7 bases and V 3 bases, and 10 bases lay outside the gene matches. The germline gives CDR1 LGHNA, CDR2 YNFKEQ. In DNA form, the CDR3 reads TGTGCCAGCAGCCACCGGACAAGCGGGGGAGGCGGGGAGCTGTTTTTT. Translating gives CASSHRTSGGGGELFF.

The CDR3 DNA is TGTGCCAGCAGCCTATTAGCGGGGGGGAACACCGGGGAGCTGTTTTTT. Residues: CASSLLAGGNTGELFF. The chain is built from TRBV9 and TRBJ2-2, with 10 bases aligning to TRBD2. The V segment lost 4 bases and the J segment 1 base; nucleotides outside the gene matches: 4. The germline V gene has CDR1 SGDLS and CDR2 YYNGEE. This CDR3 has 16 amino acids. The entire variable domain, with the rest obtained from reference TRBV9 and TRBJ2-2, is as follows: DSGVTQTPKHLITATGQRVTLRCSPRSGDLSVYWYQQSLDQGLQFLIQYYNGEERAKGNILERFSAQQFPDLHSELNLSSLELGDSALYFCASSLLAGGNTGELFFGEGSRLTVL.

The chain employs TRBV20-1 and TRBJ2-5; TRBD2 is a possible D gene (6 bases). The CDR3 is made up of 13 amino acids. The V gene's germline CDR1 is DFQATT and CDR2 SNEGSKA (reference sequence). V shed 3 bases and J shed 4 bases, with 12 bases lying between them. CDR3 nucleotide sequence: TGCAGTGCTAGTCAGACTAGGGCAGAGACCCAGTACTTC. Amino acids: CSASQTRAETQYF.